Below, 27 T cell receptor beta chains from the same sample are listed, as sequenced in a study of blood T cell repertoires in COVID-19. Produced via immunoSEQ multiplex PCR; TCRdb's table is partial and in-frame only. This table holds 210,000 or so clones, around nine tenths found once. The sample comprised peripheral blood. The receptors come from a woman aged 18 to 35 who had recovered from COVID-19.

The chain recombines TRBV28 with TRBJ1-1, with no clear D. The CDR3 runs to 12 residues. V gave up 1 base and J gave up 5 bases, with 5 bases separating them. Per the germline V gene, CDR1 is MDHEN and CDR2 is SYDVKM. CDR3 sequence reads: CASSLSRTEAFF. The CDR3 nucleotides read TGTGCCAGCAGTTTATCGCGAACTGAAGCTTTCTTT.

The gene calls are TRBV11-1 and TRBJ2-3, with TRBD2 identical over 11 bases. There are 16 residues in the CDR3. Germline values: CDR1 SGHAT, CDR2 FQDESV (reference sequence). V lost 1 base to trimming and J lost 1 base; unmatched junction nucleotides: 1. The DNA of the CDR3 is TGTGCCAGCAGCTTAGAGGGACTAGCGGGCACAGATACGCAGTATTTT. Its translation: CASSLEGLAGTDTQYF.

The chain has TRBV15 and TRBJ2-1; D is perhaps TRBD2 (6 bases). This CDR3 is built from 13 residues. V was trimmed by 8 bases and J by 5 bases, leaving 13 bases between them. Germline loops: CDR1 LNHNV, CDR2 YYDKDF (reference sequence). CDR3 nucleotide sequence: TGTGCCACCCACCTCGGGGGAGACAATGAGCAGTTCTTC. It specifies CATHLGGDNEQFF.

This chain joins TRBV28 and TRBJ1-2; D gene ambiguous. The CDR3 spans 15 residues. Trimming took 9 bases from V and 2 from J, leaving 19 bases between them. The V gene's germline CDR1 is MDHEN and CDR2 SYDVKM. The CDR3: CASSSVLLKNYGYTF. DNA of the CDR3: TGTGCCAGTTCGTCAGTCCTTCTCAAAAACTATGGCTACACCTTC.

The V and J genes are TRBV10-2 and TRBJ1-1; TRBD1 might be the D (5 bases). Per the germline V gene, CDR1 is WSHSY and CDR2 is SAAADI. The CDR3 contains 14 residues. Trimming cost V 2 bases and J 4 bases, with 11 bases left between them. The DNA of the CDR3 is TGCGCCAGCAGTGAGGGGGGGGGTCGCACTGAAGCTTTCTTT. Translation: CASSEGGGRTEAFF.

The chain recombines TRBV3-1 (or the pseudogene TRBV3-2) with TRBJ1-5; D ambiguous. The CDR3 sequence is 13 residues long. Trimming pared 4 bases from V and 3 bases from J, leaving 7 bases between. Germline CDR1 and CDR2: LGHDT and YNNKEL (reference sequence). In nucleotides, the CDR3 is TGTGCCAGCAGCCCGGTTGTCAATCAGCCCCAGCATTTT. Translating gives CASSPVVNQPQHF.

The genes are TRBV4-3 and TRBJ1-1; 7 bases fit TRBD1. In germline, CDR1 is LGHNA, CDR2 YSLEER. This CDR3 comprises 15 residues. Trimming at V came to 3 bases and at J to 7 bases, leaving 11 bases not matched to a gene. The chain's CDR3 is CASSQAPDRDGEAFF. The DNA of the CDR3 is TGCGCCAGCAGCCAGGCCCCTGACAGGGATGGTGAAGCTTTCTTT.

This chain joins TRBV6-2 or TRBV6-3 and TRBJ1-5, with TRBD1 identical over 7 bases. With V trimmed by 2 bases and J by 0 bases, 7 bases remained unmatched. CDR1 MNHEY and CDR2 SVGEGT come from the germline V gene. CDR3 length: 17 amino acids. The CDR3, as DNA: TGTGCCAGCAGTTACGTGGGGGACAGATATAGCAATCAGCCCCAGCATTTT. Translating it yields CASSYVGDRYSNQPQHF.

The V and J genes are TRBV5-6 and TRBJ2-7, with 7 nucleotides matching TRBD1. The germline V gene encodes CDR1 SGHDT and CDR2 YYEEEE. This CDR3 region has 13 residues. V was pared by 4 bases and J by 4 bases, with 5 bases of the junction left unmatched. CDR3 sequence: CASSPGQLYEQYF. The CDR3 bases are TGTGCCAGCAGCCCGGGACAGCTGTACGAGCAGTACTTC.

The chain couples TRBV4-1 to TRBJ1-4; tentatively, D is TRBD1 (6 bases). Trimming removed 3 bases at V and 14 bases at J, with 10 bases between. CDR3 length: 11 amino acids. Germline V CDR1 and CDR2: MGHRA, YSYEKL. CDR3 bases: TGCGCCAGCAGCCAGGGGGCAAGCCTGTTTTTT. Translation gives CASSQGASLFF.

The chain links TRBV7-6 to TRBJ2-1; D not resolved. Germline loops: CDR1 SGHVS, CDR2 FNYEAQ. Trimming removed 0 bases from V and 4 bases from J, with 13 bases in between. The CDR3 length is 16 residues. The CDR3 loop is CASSLASSISYNEQFF. The CDR3 coding sequence is TGTGCCAGCAGCTTAGCGAGTAGCATATCGTACAATGAGCAGTTCTTC.

This chain connects TRBV7-8 to TRBJ2-1; weak D call: TRBD2 (6 bases). The ends were cut back, 4 bases at V and 0 bases at J, with 19 bases in the middle. The germline CDR1 and CDR2 sequences are SGHVS and FQNEAQ. The CDR3 consists of 18 residues. Written as DNA, the CDR3 is TGTGCCAGCAGCTCCCCTTTGCGGGACTCGAGCTCCTACAATGAGCAGTTCTTC. It yields the protein CASSSPLRDSSSYNEQFF. The full variable domain, in which reference TRBV7-8 and TRBJ2-1 provide the parts outside the CDR3, is GAGVSQSPRYKVAKRGQDVALRCDPISGHVSLFWYQQALGQGPEFLTYFQNEAQLDKSGLPSDRFFAERPEGSVSTLKIQRTQQEDSAVYLCASSSPLRDSSSYNEQFFGPGTRLTVL.

The J gene is TRBJ2-3, the V gene TRBV10-2; the match to TRBD2 covers 11 bases. Germline V lookup: CDR1 WSHSY, CDR2 SAAADI. The CDR3 totals 16 residues. Trimming cost V 7 bases and J 0 bases; bases outside gene matches: 6. CDR3 DNA: TGCGCCAGCATAAGGACTAGCGGGCCTAGCACAGATACGCAGTATTTT. Translated, it gives CASIRTSGPSTDTQYF.

The V call is TRBV5-5, the J call TRBJ2-5, with a weak D call TRBD1 (5 bases). The V end was cut by 2 bases, the J end by 4 bases, with 12 bases between. This CDR3 has 14 amino acids. Germline assignment: CDR1 SGHKS and CDR2 YYEKEE (reference sequence). CDR3 sequence (DNA): TGTGCCAGCAGCTTCCAGGGTAGGGGAGAGACCCAGTACTTC. Amino acid sequence: CASSFQGRGETQYF.

The chain recombines TRBV5-6 with TRBJ2-6; TRBD2 is a possible D gene (6 bases). V gave up 0 bases and J gave up 3 bases, with 7 bases separating them. CDR1 is SGHDT, CDR2 YYEEEE, per germline. The CDR3 sequence is 15 residues long. CDR3 DNA sequence: TGTGCCAGCAGCTTGGGGGGACTTGGGGCCAACGTCCTGACTTTC. Its protein product is CASSLGGLGANVLTF.

The chain joins TRBV7-7 to TRBJ2-7; 8 bases align to TRBD1. Germline CDR1 and CDR2: SSHAT and FNYEAQ (reference sequence). This CDR3 is built from 15 residues. Unmatched junction bases numbered 9, after V lost 4 bases and J lost 4 bases. CDR3 residues: CASSSVRDRLYEQYF. The CDR3 nucleotides read TGTGCCAGCAGCTCAGTCCGGGACAGGCTTTACGAGCAGTACTTC.

The rearrangement links TRBV15 to TRBJ2-7; D may be TRBD1 (5 bases). Germline V CDR1 and CDR2: LNHNV, YYDKDF (reference sequence). With 0 bases removed from V and 2 bases from J, the gap between germline ends came to 8 bases. CDR3 size: 14 residues. The CDR3 DNA follows: TGTGCCACCAGCAGAGATAGGGGTACCTACGAGCAGTACTTC. Protein: CATSRDRGTYEQYF.

The chain joins TRBV28 to TRBJ2-5; a weak D match, TRBD1 (6 bases). The ends were cut back, 7 bases at V and 8 bases at J, with 20 bases in the middle. The CDR3 length is 14 residues. Germline V CDR1 and CDR2: MDHEN, SYDVKM. CDR3 protein: CASIEMGALRTQYF. DNA for the CDR3: TGTGCCAGCATAGAAATGGGGGCCCTGAGAACCCAGTACTTC. The full variable domain, rest sourced from reference TRBV28 and TRBJ2-5, is DVKVTQSSRYLVKRTGEKVFLECVQDMDHENMFWYRQDPGLGLRLIYFSYDVKMKEKGDIPEGYSVSREKKERFSLILESASTNQTSMYLCASIEMGALRTQYFGPGTRLLVL.

The rearrangement links TRBV3-1 (or the pseudogene TRBV3-2) to TRBJ2-1, with 10 bases aligning to TRBD2. V dropped 1 base and J dropped 1; count of bases not matched to a gene: 4. Germline loops: CDR1 LGHDT, CDR2 YNNKEL (reference sequence). This CDR3 contains 17 residues. The CDR3 loop reads CASSQVSGRDSYNEQFF. The CDR3 bases are TGTGCCAGCAGCCAAGTCAGCGGGAGGGATTCCTACAATGAGCAGTTCTTC.

The V and J genes are TRBV6-5 and TRBJ1-1; D is ambiguous. The CDR3 is 16 residues long. Looked up from germline, CDR1 is MNHEY and CDR2 is SVGAGI. With 4 bases removed from V and 1 base from J, the gap between germline ends came to 16 bases. The CDR3 is CASSSYPRLENTEAFF. CDR3 nucleotides: TGTGCCAGCAGTTCCTACCCCCGGCTAGAGAACACTGAAGCTTTCTTT.

Note on this clone: An end of the junction differs from the germline gene, which may be a read error. The sample carries other DNA sequences with the same CDR3. CDR3 protein: CASRRHKDSGNTIYF. The CDR3 DNA sequence: TGCGCCAGTAGACGACACAAAGACTCTGGAAACACCATATATTTT. The chain carries TRBV19 and TRBJ1-3; no clear D. The CDR3 consists of 15 residues. Per the germline V gene, CDR1 is LNHDA and CDR2 is SQIVND (reference sequence). Based on the CDR3 plus reference TRBV19 and TRBJ1-3, the full variable domain is DGGITQSPKYLFRKEGQNVTLSCEQNLNHDAMYWYRQDPGQGLRLIYYSQIVNDFQKGDIAEGYSVSREKKESFPLTVTSAQKNPTAFYLCASRRHKDSGNTIYFGEGSWLTVV.

The chain employs TRBV25-1 and TRBJ1-4; D call uncertain. The germline V gene has CDR1 MGHDK and CDR2 SYGVNS. The CDR3 is made up of 14 amino acids. Trimming left V 2 bases short and J 8 bases short, with 12 bases between. The CDR3 is CASSEAGSGEKLFF. The DNA for the CDR3 is TGTGCCAGCAGTGAAGCTGGGTCGGGAGAAAAACTGTTTTTT.

This clone has only one observation. The chain links TRBV7-2 to TRBJ2-3; 7 bases align to TRBD2. The CDR3 consists of 14 residues. CDR1 is SGHTA, CDR2 FQGNSA, per germline. V shed 5 bases and J 2 bases; nucleotides not matched to a gene: 4. The CDR3 here is CASSPRLATDTQYF. CDR3 nucleotide sequence: TGTGCCAGCAGCCCTCGACTAGCCACAGATACGCAGTATTTT. The whole variable domain, remainder taken from reference TRBV7-2 and TRBJ2-3, is GAGVSQSPSNKVTEKGKDVELRCDPISGHTALYWYRQSLGQGLEFLIYFQGNSAPDKSGLPSDRFSAERTGGSVSTLTIQRTQQEDSAVYLCASSPRLATDTQYFGPGTRLTVL.

The rearrangement joins TRBV9 to TRBJ2-2; no firm D call. Per germline, CDR1 SGDLS and CDR2 YYNGEE. CDR3 length: 12 residues. V was cut by 5 bases and J by 9 bases, with 11 bases left in between. CDR3 DNA: TGTGCCAGCAGTCTAGACCCCTGGGAGCTGTTTTTT. Protein: CASSLDPWELFF.

CDR3 bases: TGTGCCAGTAGTCCTGCTGAACTAGCGGGAGTAATATACAATGAGCAGTTCTTC. This translates into CASSPAELAGVIYNEQFF. The chain is built from TRBV19 and TRBJ2-1; 11 bases match TRBD2. J lost 4 bases, V lost 5 bases, and 13 bases had no gene match. Germline CDR1 is LNHDA and CDR2 is SQIVND (reference sequence). The length of the CDR3 is 18 residues.

This clone has just one count. The CDR3 loop reads CASSQTGLAGGGETQYF. CDR3 DNA sequence: TGCGCCAGCAGCCAAACAGGCCTAGCGGGAGGAGGTGAGACCCAGTACTTC. The rearrangement uses TRBV4-3 and TRBJ2-5; 11 bases line up with TRBD2. This CDR3 contains 17 residues. Germline-derived CDR1 and CDR2 are LGHNA and YSLEER. V gave up 2 bases and J gave up 5 bases; unmatched junction bases: 10.

V gene TRBV5-1 combines with J gene TRBJ2-1; 8 bases agree with TRBD2. The V and J ends lost 4 bases and 4 bases, in that order; junction bases with no gene match: 7. In germline, CDR1 is SGHRS, CDR2 YFSETQ. The CDR3 is made up of 15 amino acids. CDR3 in DNA: TGCGCCAGCAGCCCAGTACTAGCGGATTACAATGAGCAGTTCTTC. Protein sequence: CASSPVLADYNEQFF.